The following is a T cell receptor (beta chain) sequence with its context. Its antigen target is currently unknown. No base-level quality is on record; no much larger clone is a single base apart. The label giving this sample's treatment or condition can be read as: nivolumab (PD-1 blockade) given before sampling. The DNeasy Blood and Tissue Kit was used to extract DNA from formalin-fixed paraffin-embedded specimens. Using the immunoSEQ assay, the TCR beta locus was amplified and sequenced, producing bulk TCR Vbeta CDR3 data. In the source study's methods: CDR3s were excluded if they were non-productive, were shorter than 7 amino acids, or did not start with C or end with F/W. Only specimens with at least 1000 reads were analysed, and clonotypes were defined at the amino acid level. Clonality was calculated as 1 minus Pielou's evenness. To equalize library sizes, abundance-weighted random subsampling with replacement was performed and repeated 100 times so that 95% confidence intervals could be reported. The Morisita overlap index was used to quantify repertoire overlap, and the top 40 clones in each specimen were examined for overlap with the irAE. In its TCRdb copy, this immuneACCESS table keeps in-frame sequences only and misses some clones. Where compared with another copy, unresolved V genes explain less than half of these, and the others have no known cause. V, J and clone size are those of that table, while D and trimming were read from the DNA. Across this sample there are around 22,000 clones, with about 90% seen only once. Together, the top ten hold 1.3% of the sample.

These data belong to a study of T cells in tumors and immune-related adverse events (dated by TCRdb to 2020 to 2023). Trimmed from V: 4 bases; trimmed from J: 6 bases; junction bases lacking a gene match: 9. Per the germline V gene, SGHTA is the CDR1 and FQGNSA is the CDR2. The CDR3 holds 15 amino acids from the cysteine to the phenylalanine. Only the CDR3 part of the read is kept: 45 bases, read in frame from the first base. In this chain, TRBV7-2 is recombined with TRBJ2-4; TRBD1 fits 7 bases in the junction. The sequences come from lymph node tissue, collected from a patient treated with anti-PD-1 therapy. The origin of this receptor is a female donor with metastatic renal cell carcinoma. CDR3 sequence: CASSSPLTGLNIQYF. In nucleotide form, the sequence is TGTGCCAGCAGCTCCCCGTTGACAGGGCTAAACATTCAGTACTTC.